These 14 T cell receptor beta chains were sequenced from one sample in a study of response to subunit inactivated influenza vaccine. Via MiXCR, TCRdb re-called the RT-PCR reads, giving one row per CDR3 protein. Of fewer than 600,000 distinct CDR3 sequences in the sample, more than 7% were seen once. The sequencing used PBMCs from blood, collected approximately 25 months after vaccination. The receptor source for this set is a man between 50 and 69 years old who received an inactivated influenza vaccine.

This clonotype was counted at least ten times. The chain is built from TRBV5-1 and TRBJ2-1; possible D gene TRBD1, 5 bases. The CDR3 has 13 residues. The V gene lost 4 bases and the J gene lost 6 bases, with 11 bases spanning the gap. Germline V gives CDR1 SGHRS, CDR2 YFSETQ. In nucleotides, the CDR3 is TGCGCCAGCAGCACGAGTGACAGCAATGAGCAGTTCTTC. Translating gives CASSTSDSNEQFF. Full variable domain (missing parts from reference TRBV5-1 and TRBJ2-1): KAGVTQTPRYLIKTRGQQVTLSCSPISGHRSVSWYQQTPGQGLQFLFEYFSETQRNKGNFPGRFSGRQFSNSRSEMNVSTLELGDSALYLCASSTSDSNEQFFGPGTRLTVL.

The table lists this clonotype with a few counts. The rearrangement links TRBV10-3 to TRBJ2-7; 12 bases map to TRBD2. CDR1 is ENHRY and CDR2 is SYGVKD in the germline V gene. V gave up 5 bases and J gave up 3 bases; unmatched junction bases: 11. The CDR3 spans 17 residues. CDR3 coding DNA: TGTGCCATCAGTTTAACTAGCGGGAGGAACATCGGCTACGAGCAGTACTTC. This gives the protein CAISLTSGRNIGYEQYF.

This clonotype was seen many times. The gene calls are TRBV28 and TRBJ1-4; tentative D call: TRBD1 (5 bases). Germline loops: CDR1 MDHEN, CDR2 SYDVKM. Trimming stripped 6 bases from V and 0 bases from J, with 14 bases between. This CDR3 comprises 16 residues. CDR3 in amino acids: CASSPGVSTTNEKLFF. The DNA of the CDR3 is TGTGCCAGCAGCCCGGGGGTTTCGACAACTAATGAAAAACTGTTTTTT.

The chain has TRBV2 and TRBJ1-1; D is uncertain. The germline CDR1 and CDR2 sequences are SNHLY and FYNNEI. Trimming removed 1 base from V and 1 base from J, with 4 bases in between. The CDR3 extends over 13 amino acids. CDR3 amino acids: CASSEEGNTEAFF. Written as DNA, the CDR3 is TGTGCCAGCAGTGAAGAGGGGAACACTGAAGCTTTCTTT. The whole variable domain, remainder taken from reference TRBV2 and TRBJ1-1, is EPEVTQTPSHQVTQMGQEVILRCVPISNHLYFYWYRQILGQKVEFLVSFYNNEISEKSEIFDDQFSVERPDGSNFTLKIRSTKLEDSAMYFCASSEEGNTEAFFGQGTRLTVV.

This clonotype was seen a handful of times. The V gene is TRBV5-1, the J gene TRBJ2-2; the D is unclear. The CDR3 covers 14 residues. CDR1 and CDR2 from the germline V gene are SGHRS and YFSETQ. Trimming cost V 4 bases and J 1 base, with 8 bases left between them. As DNA, the CDR3 is TGCGCCAGCAGCCCCGACCAGAACACCGGGGAGCTGTTTTTT. Translation: CASSPDQNTGELFF.

This clonotype was counted ten times or more. The V gene is TRBV7-9, the J gene TRBJ2-3; TRBD2 might be the D (5 bases). V was shortened by 5 bases and J by 4 bases, with 16 bases between the two germline ends. This CDR3 spans 15 amino acids. Germline V gives CDR1 SEHNR, CDR2 FQNEAQ (reference sequence). CDR3 sequence: CASSQGSGSSDTQYF. The CDR3, as DNA: TGTGCCAGCAGCCAAGGCAGCGGATCCTCAGATACGCAGTATTTT.

This sequence joins TRBV7-2 and TRBJ2-1, with TRBD1 as a possible D gene (6 bases). Germline V CDR1 and CDR2: SGHTA, FQGNSA. V lost 11 bases and J 1 base, leaving 15 bases between the germline ends. This CDR3 comprises 14 residues. The CDR3 here is CASTRDKSYNEQFF. In DNA form, the CDR3 reads TGTGCCTCCACCCGGGACAAATCCTACAATGAGCAGTTCTTC.

V and J are TRBV9 and TRBJ2-7, with TRBD2 as a possible D gene (6 bases). The germline V gene has CDR1 SGDLS and CDR2 YYNGEE. There are 14 residues in the CDR3. Trimming removed 2 bases at V and 4 bases at J, with 13 bases between. CDR3 coding DNA: TGTGCCAGCAGCGTTTCCGGGAGTGAATACGAGCAGTACTTC. This sequence encodes CASSVSGSEYEQYF. Looking up the rest from reference TRBV9 and TRBJ2-7 gives the full variable domain: DSGVTQTPKHLITATGQRVTLRCSPRSGDLSVYWYQQSLDQGLQFLIQYYNGEERAKGNILERFSAQQFPDLHSELNLSSLELGDSALYFCASSVSGSEYEQYFGPGTRLTVT.

This chain uses TRBV15 with TRBJ2-3, with 9 bases aligning to TRBD1. Germline V CDR1 and CDR2: LNHNV, YYDKDF (reference sequence). The CDR3 contains 15 residues. V gave up 3 bases and J gave up 4 bases; unmatched junction bases: 5. CDR3: CATSREQGAPDTQYF. The CDR3 nucleotides read TGTGCCACCAGCAGGGAACAGGGGGCCCCAGATACGCAGTATTTT.

This clonotype was seen many times. The chain has TRBV7-2 and TRBJ1-1, with TRBD1 identical over 7 bases. V dropped 5 bases and J dropped 12; count of bases not matched to a gene: 12. This CDR3 spans 13 amino acids. CDR1 is SGHTA, CDR2 FQGNSA, per germline. CDR3 loop: CASSVRAGQLTFF. CDR3 DNA sequence: TGTGCCAGCAGCGTAAGGGCGGGACAGTTAACTTTCTTT.

This clonotype was seen ten or more times. CDR3: CASSQGRGSYGYTF. The CDR3 nucleotides read TGTGCCAGCAGCCAGGGGAGGGGCTCCTATGGCTACACCTTC. The genes are TRBV3-1 and TRBJ1-2; D perhaps matches TRBD1 (5 bases). This CDR3 region has 14 residues. Germline CDR1 and CDR2: LGHDT and YNNKEL (reference sequence). V lost 3 bases, J lost 4 bases, and 12 bases lay in between.

V and J are TRBV15 and TRBJ1-5; D unclear. The CDR3 contains 13 residues. The V end was cut by 5 bases, the J end by 4 bases, with 9 bases between. Germline V gene sequence: CDR1 LNHNV, CDR2 YYDKDF (reference sequence). CDR3: CATSSKVNQPQHF. The CDR3 nucleotides are TGTGCCACCAGCTCCAAGGTAAATCAGCCCCAGCATTTT. The full variable domain, its missing parts supplied by reference TRBV15 and TRBJ1-5, is DAMVIQNPRYQVTQFGKPVTLSCSQTLNHNVMYWYQQKSSQAPKLLFHYYDKDFNNEADTPDNFQSRRPNTSFCFLDIRSPGLGDTAMYLCATSSKVNQPQHFGDGTRLSIL.

The table lists this clonotype with many counts. V usage is TRBV24-1 and J usage is TRBJ2-2, with 8 positions matching TRBD2. The germline CDR1 and CDR2 sequences are KGHDR and SFDVKD. V shed 3 bases and J 0 bases; nucleotides not matched to a gene: 2. There are 16 residues in the CDR3. The CDR3 here is CATSDPGLANTGELFF. Here the CDR3 DNA reads TGTGCCACCAGTGATCCGGGACTAGCGAACACCGGGGAGCTGTTTTTT.

The chain has TRBV18 and TRBJ2-1; 7 nucleotides align to TRBD1. The CDR3 contains 13 residues. The V and J ends lost 3 bases and 9 bases, in that order; junction bases with no gene match: 5. The V gene's germline CDR1 is KGHSH and CDR2 LQKENI. The CDR3 region has the DNA TGTGCCAGCTCACCGCTCGGGACAGCTGAGCAGTTCTTC. Translated, it gives CASSPLGTAEQFF.